What follows describes a single T cell receptor beta chain. CDR3 length equals 15 residues. CDR1 is SGHRS, CDR2 YFSETQ, per germline. The J segment lost 4 bases and the V segment lost 4 bases, leaving 10 bases of the junction unmatched. Clones were read by immunoSEQ multiplex PCR, and TCRdb kept only the in-frame ones, dropping some. Of approximately 79,000 clones listed, approximately 91% were seen once; the top ten hold 0.3% to 0.5%. This sample was taken from a study of technical replicates of blood from several donors. V gene TRBV5-1 combines with J gene TRBJ1-1, with 7 bases aligning to TRBD1. The receptor's source is a human donor in good health. The sequenced sample consisted of T cells isolated from PBMCs. CDR3 residues: CASSPTGNRGTEAFF. The CDR3 coding sequence is TGCGCCAGCAGCCCCACGGGGAACAGGGGCACTGAAGCTTTCTTT. Full variable domain (outside the CDR3, taken from reference TRBV5-1 and TRBJ1-1): KAGVTQTPRYLIKTRGQQVTLSCSPISGHRSVSWYQQTPGQGLQFLFEYFSETQRNKGNFPGRFSGRQFSNSRSEMNVSTLELGDSALYLCASSPTGNRGTEAFFGQGTRLTVV.